The clone carrying this T cell receptor beta chain was counted only a few times. Its antigen is as yet unknown. Germline V CDR1 and CDR2: DFQATT, SNEGSKA (reference sequence). The CDR3 extends over 14 amino acids. Trimming shortened V by 6 bases and J by 0 bases, and 12 bases separated the two germline ends. Using its own MiXCR run on the 5' RACE reads, TCRdb lists one record per CDR3 protein. The sample records under 550,000 distinct CDR3 sequences, roughly 18% being singletons. This entry is derived from a study of T-cell memory formation after mild COVID-19. Study-wide context: The TCR clusters were mostly specific to one donor.

The study's findings and limits: Second-wave clones with a day 37 peak had unconfirmed SARS-CoV-2 specificity.

This receptor was obtained from a man between 18 and 29 years old who had mild COVID-19 (a few samples of this study predate the infection). Cell type and time point are not known. The specimen sequenced was PBMCs or a T cell subset sorted from them (not recorded which). The chain has TRBV20-1 and TRBJ1-5; no definite D call. CDR3 amino acids: CSARPYYSNQPQHF. CDR3 bases: TGCAGTGCGAGACCGTATTATAGCAATCAGCCCCAGCATTTT.